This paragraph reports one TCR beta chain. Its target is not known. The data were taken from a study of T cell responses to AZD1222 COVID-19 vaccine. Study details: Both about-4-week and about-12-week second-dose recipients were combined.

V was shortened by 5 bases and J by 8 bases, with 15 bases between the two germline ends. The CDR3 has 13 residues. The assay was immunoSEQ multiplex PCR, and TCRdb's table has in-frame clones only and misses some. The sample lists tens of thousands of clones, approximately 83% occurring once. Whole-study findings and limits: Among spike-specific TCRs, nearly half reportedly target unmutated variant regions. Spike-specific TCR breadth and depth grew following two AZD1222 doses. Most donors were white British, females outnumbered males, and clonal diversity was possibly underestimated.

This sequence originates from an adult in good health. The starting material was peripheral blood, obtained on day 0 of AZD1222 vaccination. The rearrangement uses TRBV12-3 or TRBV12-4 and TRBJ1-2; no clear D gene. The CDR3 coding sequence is TGTGCCAGCAGTGAGGACCGAGGAAGGGGCTACACCTTC. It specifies CASSEDRGRGYTF.